This T cell receptor (beta chain) was recorded in a study of glioma-infiltrating T cells after dendritic cell vaccination. TCRdb keeps only in-frame clones here, not all; method: immunoSEQ multiplex PCR. The sample shows 110,000 or so clones, around 87% of them seen only once. Time point specified: after dendritic cell vaccination, including at tumor progression/relapse. V gave up 4 bases and J gave up 4 bases; unmatched junction bases: 5. The CDR3 covers 15 residues. Germline assignment: CDR1 SGDLS and CDR2 YYNGEE. This sequence was found in a human donor with glioblastoma. This sequence joins TRBV9 and TRBJ2-1, with 10 bases aligning to TRBD2. This specimen was blood, taken after dendritic cell vaccination. The CDR3 loop reads CASSPRLAGYNEQFF. As DNA, the CDR3 is TGTGCCAGCAGCCCACGACTAGCGGGTTACAATGAGCAGTTCTTC.